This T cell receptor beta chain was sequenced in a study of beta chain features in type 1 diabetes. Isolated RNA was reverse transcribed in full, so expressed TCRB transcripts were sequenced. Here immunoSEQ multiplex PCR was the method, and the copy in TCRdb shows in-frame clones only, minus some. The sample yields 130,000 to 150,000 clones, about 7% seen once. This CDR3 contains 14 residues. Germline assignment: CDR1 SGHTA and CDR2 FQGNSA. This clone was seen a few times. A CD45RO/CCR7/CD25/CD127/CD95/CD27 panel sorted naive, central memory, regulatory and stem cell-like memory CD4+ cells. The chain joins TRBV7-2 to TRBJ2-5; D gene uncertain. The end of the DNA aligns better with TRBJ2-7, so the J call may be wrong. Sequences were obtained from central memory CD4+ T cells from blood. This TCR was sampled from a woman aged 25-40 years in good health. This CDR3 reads CASSLAVLAYEQYF. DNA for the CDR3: TGTGCCAGCAGCTTAGCAGTACTTGCCTACGAGCAGTACTTC.